Following are 28 T cell receptor beta chains from one sample sequenced in a study of CD8 T cells in Susac syndrome. RNA, at about 0.5 to 1 ug, was reverse transcribed with random hexamers. From the immunoSEQ multiplex PCR reads, TCRdb called clonotypes with MiXCR, one entry per CDR3 protein. This sample yields about 180,000 distinct CDR3 sequences, of which about 94% are seen a single time; more than 0.08% belongs to the top ten. The specimen sequenced was CD4+ T cells from PBMCs. The origin of the receptors is a human donor with Susac syndrome.

The rearrangement links TRBV5-4 to TRBJ2-2, with 10 bases aligning to TRBD2. Trimming cost V 4 bases and J 2 bases; bases outside gene matches: 5. Germline V CDR1 and CDR2: SGHNT, YYREEE (reference sequence). The CDR3 length is 16 residues. The CDR3 sequence: CASSHGLAVNTGELFF. The CDR3, as DNA: TGTGCCAGCAGCCACGGACTAGCGGTCAACACCGGGGAGCTGTTTTTT.

This rearrangement joins TRBV28 to TRBJ2-7, with 7 positions matching TRBD1. The junction had 9 bases not matched to a gene; V was cut back by 2 bases and J by 5 bases. Germline lookup yields CDR1 MDHEN and CDR2 SYDVKM. This CDR3 is 15 amino acids long. CDR3 nucleotide sequence: TGTGCCAGCAGTTTACCCGGACAGGTCGAACACGAGCAGTACTTC. This encodes CASSLPGQVEHEQYF.

DNA for the CDR3: TGTGCCAGCCAGGAGGCCGCCAATAACTATGGCTACACCTTC. This translates into CASQEAANNYGYTF. The chain uses TRBV6-2 or TRBV6-3 and TRBJ1-2, with D uncertain. This CDR3 has 14 residues. V was trimmed by 8 bases and J by 1 base, leaving 14 bases between them. Germline-derived CDR1 and CDR2 are MNHEY and SVGEGT.

V and J are TRBV3-1 and TRBJ2-7; D remains ambiguous. V lost 1 base and J 6 bases, leaving 10 bases between the germline ends. The germline V gene has CDR1 LGHDT and CDR2 YNNKEL (reference sequence). The CDR3 extends over 13 amino acids. CDR3 sequence reads: CASSQAIHGEQYF. In nucleotides, the CDR3 is TGTGCCAGCAGCCAAGCCATACACGGCGAGCAGTACTTC.

The chain has TRBV20-1 and TRBJ1-2; D might be TRBD1 (5 bases). Trimming removed 0 bases at V and 8 bases at J, with 16 bases between. The CDR3 runs 14 residues. Germline values: CDR1 DFQATT, CDR2 SNEGSKA (reference sequence). The CDR3 DNA is TGCAGTGCTAGAGATCGGCGGGGGGAACGGGGCTACACCTTC. Translating it yields CSARDRRGERGYTF.

This chain uses TRBV20-1 with TRBJ1-1; unclear D gene. The CDR3 loop spans 13 amino acids. CDR1 DFQATT and CDR2 SNEGSKA come from the germline V gene (reference sequence). V shed 0 bases and J shed 5 bases, with 10 bases lying between them. This chain's CDR3 is CSARDHRRTEAFF. DNA for the CDR3: TGCAGTGCTAGAGATCACCGTCGTACTGAAGCTTTCTTT.

The V call is TRBV5-4, the J call TRBJ1-4, with 8 bases that match TRBD1. The CDR3 spans 16 residues. Looked up from germline, CDR1 is SGHNT and CDR2 is YYREEE (reference sequence). V lost 4 bases and J lost 8; bases outside the gene matches: 13. CDR3 in amino acids: CASSADRESSREKLFF. CDR3 bases: TGTGCCAGCAGCGCGGACAGGGAAAGCTCGAGGGAAAAACTGTTTTTT.

The chain employs TRBV5-1 and TRBJ2-1; TRBD1 agrees at 12 bases. Germline V gene sequence: CDR1 SGHRS, CDR2 YFSETQ. The CDR3 totals 16 residues. Trimming took 2 bases from V and 7 from J; bases not matched to a gene: 7. CDR3 in DNA: TGCGCCAGCAGCTTCTCCGGGACAGGGGGCGGAAATGAGCAGTTCTTC. It specifies CASSFSGTGGGNEQFF.

This rearrangement joins TRBV30 to TRBJ2-4; 12 nucleotides line up with TRBD2. Looked up from germline, CDR1 is GTSNPN and CDR2 is SVGIG (reference sequence). After removal of 5 bases from V and 8 bases from J, the junction contained 7 bases not matched to a gene. This CDR3 has 14 residues. The CDR3 sequence: CAWQMTSGSYIQYF. The CDR3 DNA follows: TGTGCCTGGCAAATGACTAGCGGGAGTTACATTCAGTACTTC.

The chain carries TRBV20-1 and TRBJ2-7; D uncertain. Germline V gene sequence: CDR1 DFQATT, CDR2 SNEGSKA (reference sequence). With 1 base removed from V and 7 bases from J, the gap between germline ends came to 14 bases. This CDR3 spans 13 amino acids. This CDR3 is CSARATGREEQYF. DNA of the CDR3: TGCAGTGCTAGAGCGACCGGTCGTGAGGAGCAGTACTTC.

This chain uses TRBV12-3 or TRBV12-4 with TRBJ2-7; D uncertain. V lost 6 bases and J lost 2, with 14 bases in between. This CDR3 is built from 14 residues. The CDR3 here is CASSHSGSTYEQYF. The DNA of the CDR3 is TGTGCCAGCAGCCACTCCGGGTCCACCTACGAGCAGTACTTC.

V gene TRBV3-1 combines with J gene TRBJ2-2, with D uncertain. Per the germline V gene, CDR1 is LGHDT and CDR2 is YNNKEL (reference sequence). V was clipped by 0 bases and J by 4 bases, with 15 bases between them. The CDR3 runs to 17 residues. CDR3 loop: CASSQESRVDTTGELFF. The CDR3 DNA sequence: TGTGCCAGCAGCCAAGAAAGTAGGGTCGATACCACCGGGGAGCTGTTTTTT.

The chain couples TRBV30 to TRBJ1-4, with D possibly being TRBD1 (5 bases). Between the trimmed V and J ends, which lost 5 bases and 5 bases, there was a span of 18 bases. Germline V gives CDR1 GTSNPN, CDR2 SVGIG (reference sequence). The CDR3 sequence is 15 residues long. CDR3 in DNA: TGTGCCTGGGGGACCCGACACCTTAGCAATGAAAAACTGTTTTTT. It specifies CAWGTRHLSNEKLFF.

This chain links TRBV5-8 with TRBJ2-4; D is unresolved. Deletions cut 0 bases from V and 1 base from J, with 11 bases between. The CDR3 consists of 16 residues. CDR1 is SGHTS, CDR2 YDEGEE, per germline. DNA of the CDR3: TGTGCCAGCAGCTTGGCCTTGCTGAGCGCCAAAAACATTCAGTACTTC. Its translation: CASSLALLSAKNIQYF.

V and J are TRBV6-4 and TRBJ2-1; 9 bases fit TRBD2. Germline V gene data show CDR1 as MRHNA and CDR2 as SNTAGT. V was pared by 3 bases and J by 1 base, with 7 bases of the junction left unmatched. This CDR3 region has 17 residues. This CDR3 reads CASSDSTSGYSYNEQFF. Written as DNA, the CDR3 is TGTGCCAGCAGTGATTCCACTAGCGGGTATTCCTACAATGAGCAGTTCTTC.

The chain is built from TRBV20-1 and TRBJ2-7; tentatively, D is TRBD2 (5 bases). The CDR3 extends over 14 amino acids. CDR1 is DFQATT and CDR2 is SNEGSKA in the germline V gene (reference sequence). V was shortened by 2 bases and J by 2 bases, with 13 bases between the two germline ends. CDR3 sequence (DNA): TGCAGTGCTAGACTCCGGGAAAGTCCCTACGAGCAGTACTTC. This sequence encodes CSARLRESPYEQYF.

The CDR3 is CASSPRQSLNYGYTF. Here the CDR3 DNA reads TGTGCCAGCAGTCCCCGACAGAGTCTTAACTATGGCTACACCTTC. This chain links TRBV12-3 or TRBV12-4 with TRBJ1-2; a weak D match, TRBD1 (5 bases). Trimming cost V 5 bases and J 1 base, with 14 bases left between them. This CDR3 has 15 amino acids.

CDR3 loop: CASSGADASSYNEQFF. The CDR3 coding sequence is TGTGCCAGCAGTGGAGCCGACGCGAGCTCCTACAATGAGCAGTTCTTC. The genes are TRBV6-2 or TRBV6-3 and TRBJ2-1, with no clear D. V lost 5 bases and J 0 bases, leaving 14 bases between the germline ends. This CDR3 is 16 amino acids long. CDR1 and CDR2 (germline): MNHEY, SVGEGT.

The CDR3: CASSPLMAFETQYF. Written as DNA, the CDR3 is TGTGCCAGCTCACCATTGATGGCTTTTGAGACCCAGTACTTC. The V call is TRBV18, the J call TRBJ2-5; unclear D gene. This CDR3 is 14 amino acids long. Germline assignment: CDR1 KGHSH and CDR2 LQKENI. Trimming took 2 bases from V and 5 from J, leaving 12 bases between them.

The sample holds one count of this clonotype. The V call is TRBV30, the J call TRBJ2-1; TRBD1 aligns across 9 bases. V dropped 1 base and J dropped 1; count of bases not matched to a gene: 5. Germline loops: CDR1 GTSNPN, CDR2 SVGIG (reference sequence). The CDR3 length is 16 residues. The CDR3 loop reads CAWSGTGGRSYNEQFF. CDR3 in DNA: TGTGCCTGGAGTGGCACAGGGGGCAGGTCCTACAATGAGCAGTTCTTC.

The rearrangement links TRBV7-9 to TRBJ2-1; D call uncertain. Between the trimmed V and J ends, which lost 5 bases and 4 bases, there was a span of 12 bases. CDR1 is SEHNR, CDR2 FQNEAQ, per germline (reference sequence). The CDR3 contains 14 residues. CDR3 region: CASSPPLGYNEQFF. CDR3 nucleotide sequence: TGTGCCAGCAGCCCCCCCCTAGGGTACAATGAGCAGTTCTTC. Full variable domain (missing parts from reference TRBV7-9 and TRBJ2-1): DTGVSQNPRHKITKRGQNVTFRCDPISEHNRLYWYRQTLGQGPEFLTYFQNEAQLEKSRLLSDRFSAERPKGSFSTLEIQRTEQGDSAMYLCASSPPLGYNEQFFGPGTRLTVL.

The chain employs TRBV18 and TRBJ1-1; D possibly corresponds to TRBD1 (6 bases). This CDR3 region has 15 residues. The V gene lost 2 bases and the J gene lost 0 bases, with 10 bases spanning the gap. Per the germline V gene, CDR1 is KGHSH and CDR2 is LQKENI. CDR3 in amino acids: CASSPGTPMNTEAFF. The CDR3 nucleotides read TGTGCCAGCTCACCAGGGACACCTATGAACACTGAAGCTTTCTTT.

This clonotype appeared a single time. The gene calls are TRBV20-1 and TRBJ2-4; 7 nucleotides match TRBD2. The germline CDR1 and CDR2 sequences are DFQATT and SNEGSKA (reference sequence). This CDR3 region has 17 residues. Losses at the gene ends were 5 bases for V and 0 bases for J; bases not matched to a gene: 13. CDR3 protein: CSAALGLAVLAKNIQYF. CDR3 nucleotide sequence: TGCAGTGCTGCCCTAGGGCTAGCGGTCTTAGCCAAAAACATTCAGTACTTC.

The J gene is TRBJ1-1, the V gene TRBV7-2; tentative D call: TRBD1 (6 bases). The V gene's germline CDR1 is SGHTA and CDR2 FQGNSA. This CDR3 spans 16 amino acids. V was pared by 5 bases and J by 3 bases, with 19 bases between. The CDR3 DNA sequence: TGTGCCAGCAGCCGACAGGTACCTAATGGGGACACTGAAGCTTTCTTT. Protein product: CASSRQVPNGDTEAFF.

The rearrangement uses TRBV20-1 and TRBJ2-5; D remains unclear. CDR3 length equals 15 residues. V lost 0 bases and J 3 bases, leaving 14 bases between the germline ends. Germline assignment: CDR1 DFQATT and CDR2 SNEGSKA (reference sequence). The CDR3 nucleotides read TGCAGTGCTAGAGATGTCCGCGGTGGGGAAGAGACCCAGTACTTC. Translation gives CSARDVRGGEETQYF.

The chain carries TRBV5-4 and TRBJ2-3; the match to TRBD2 covers 11 bases. There are 16 residues in the CDR3. CDR1 SGHNT and CDR2 YYREEE come from the germline V gene (reference sequence). V was pared by 4 bases and J by 2 bases, with 6 bases of the junction left unmatched. CDR3 in amino acids: CASSGVSGGVTDTQYF. The CDR3 DNA reads as TGTGCCAGCAGCGGAGTTAGCGGGGGGGTCACAGATACGCAGTATTTT.

The chain combines TRBV6-1 with TRBJ1-1; 12 bases match TRBD1. V shed 6 bases, J shed 7 bases, and the junction held 12 bases outside the gene matches. The germline CDR1 and CDR2 sequences are MNHNS and SASEGT. The CDR3 covers 16 residues. In DNA form, the CDR3 reads TGTGCCAGCAGCTCTCCCCGGGACAGGGGGCCAATTGAAGCTTTCTTT. Protein: CASSSPRDRGPIEAFF.

The V call is TRBV18, the J call TRBJ2-2; D may be TRBD1 (5 bases). Trimming stripped 3 bases from V and 0 bases from J, with 11 bases between. The CDR3 sequence is 16 residues long. Germline V CDR1 and CDR2: KGHSH, LQKENI. CDR3 DNA: TGTGCCAGCTCACCTTCGACAGCTACGAACACCGGGGAGCTGTTTTTT. Translation: CASSPSTATNTGELFF.